A single sample gave rise to the 6 T cell receptor beta chains below, sequenced in a study of type 1 and type 2 diabetes patients. PCR was run on genomic DNA. Amplification of the beta chain CDR3 used 30 forward and 13 reverse multiplex primers. MiXCR was run by TCRdb on the multiplex PCR reads, yielding one entry per CDR3 protein. The repertoire has 270,000 or so distinct CDR3 sequences, more than 40% of them found once; the top ten carry roughly 13%. The sample comprised peripheral blood mononuclear cells (PBMCs). The receptors were gathered from a man between 18 and 29 years old with type 2 diabetes.

The J gene is TRBJ2-7, the V gene TRBV20-1; D unresolved. The V and J ends lost 6 bases and 4 bases respectively, with 10 bases between them. The CDR3 consists of 11 residues. The germline gives CDR1 DFQATT, CDR2 SNEGSKA (reference sequence). The CDR3 sequence is CSAWAEYEQYF. CDR3 DNA: TGCAGTGCATGGGCGGAATACGAGCAGTACTTC.

The rearrangement uses TRBV7-2 and TRBJ2-7; TRBD1 aligns across 7 bases. In germline, CDR1 is SGHTA, CDR2 FQGNSA. V shed 4 bases, J shed 8 bases, and the junction held 14 bases outside the gene matches. CDR3 size: 15 residues. The CDR3 protein is CASSSALKGDSQQYF. The CDR3 nucleotides are TGTGCCAGCAGCTCAGCGCTAAAGGGGGACAGCCAGCAGTACTTC. Filled out from reference TRBV7-2 and TRBJ2-7, the complete variable domain reads GAGVSQSPSNKVTEKGKDVELRCDPISGHTALYWYRQSLGQGLEFLIYFQGNSAPDKSGLPSDRFSAERTGGSVSTLTIQRTQQEDSAVYLCASSSALKGDSQQYFGPGTRLTVT.

This clonotype was counted a few times. One base away lies a much larger clone, so this may be a sequencing read error. This sequence joins TRBV7-6 and TRBJ2-1; perhaps TRBD2 as D (6 bases). Looked up from germline, CDR1 is SGHVS and CDR2 is FNYEAQ. Trimming took off 5 bases at V and 5 bases at J, with 13 bases between the two ends. This CDR3 spans 14 amino acids. CDR3 region: CASSGGDGDNEQFF. The CDR3 bases are TGTGCCAGCAGCGGCGGGGACGGGGACAATGAGCAGTTCTTC.

The CDR3 DNA reads TGTGCCAGCAGTTTGGGGTGGGATACGCAGTATTTT. This encodes CASSLGWDTQYF. The chain joins TRBV12-3 or TRBV12-4 to TRBJ2-3; D uncertain. The CDR3 is 12 amino acids. The V gene lost 3 bases and the J gene lost 6 bases, with 7 bases spanning the gap.

In this sample, this clonotype turned up a few times. This chain links TRBV20-1 with TRBJ1-1, with TRBD1 matching over 8 bases. Looked up from germline, CDR1 is DFQATT and CDR2 is SNEGSKA (reference sequence). CDR3 size: 13 residues. Losses at the gene ends were 5 bases for V and 4 bases for J; bases not matched to a gene: 6. The CDR3 DNA follows: TGCAGTGCTGAACAGGGGGAAGGCACTGAAGCTTTCTTT. Protein product: CSAEQGEGTEAFF.

The gene calls are TRBV20-1 and TRBJ1-4, with D unresolved. Trimming left V 7 bases short and J 3 bases short, with 9 bases between. CDR3 length: 12 amino acids. Germline V CDR1 and CDR2: DFQATT, SNEGSKA (reference sequence). The CDR3 DNA reads TGCAGTGGTGGGCCGTCTAATGAAAAACTGTTTTTT. It is translated as CSGGPSNEKLFF.